The 11 T cell receptor beta chains below come from one sample, sequenced in a study of blood T cell repertoires in COVID-19. The repertoire was sequenced with immunoSEQ multiplex PCR; TCRdb's copy has only in-frame clones and lacks some. The table has a few hundred thousand clones, about 89% seen once. Sequenced: peripheral blood. These receptors were collected from a woman in her forties or fifties who had recovered from COVID-19.

DNA for the CDR3: TGTGCCAGCAGTTATGACAGGGGCCACGAGCAGTACTTC. Translated: CASSYDRGHEQYF. J is TRBJ2-7 and V is TRBV5-8; 8 bases align to TRBD1. This CDR3 is 13 amino acids long. CDR1 and CDR2 (germline): SGHTS, YDEGEE. V gave up 5 bases and J gave up 5 bases; unmatched junction bases: 6.

This chain joins TRBV19 and TRBJ1-5, with D uncertain. Germline V CDR1 and CDR2: LNHDA, SQIVND (reference sequence). This CDR3 contains 12 residues. V dropped 5 bases and J dropped 9 bases, with 11 bases sitting between them. The CDR3 nucleotides read TGTGCCAGTAGTGAGCAGGATGGGCCCCAGCATTTT. Protein: CASSEQDGPQHF.

CDR3 amino acids: CASKNLAKNIQYF. The CDR3 DNA sequence: TGTGCCAGCAAAAATCTAGCCAAAAACATTCAGTACTTC. The V gene is TRBV21-1, the J gene TRBJ2-4; TRBD2, the table's D call, was not compared with the DNA. TRBV21-1 is classified as a pseudogene. The CDR3 contains 13 residues.

Points on this clone: In the same sample, other DNA sequences code for this CDR3. The chain uses TRBV7-9 and TRBJ2-1, with 11 bases lining up with TRBD2. Trimming at V came to 6 bases and at J to 6 bases, leaving 1 base not matched to a gene. Germline V CDR1 and CDR2: SEHNR, FQNEAQ (reference sequence). The CDR3 consists of 13 residues. CDR3 residues: CASSLAGGNEQFF. The CDR3 DNA sequence: TGTGCCAGCAGTCTAGCGGGAGGCAATGAGCAGTTCTTC.

The genes are TRBV18 and TRBJ2-5, with 13 bases that match TRBD2. The CDR3 is 17 amino acids. Germline V gene data show CDR1 as KGHSH and CDR2 as LQKENI. The ends lost 3 bases at V and 1 base at J; junction bases unmatched: 5. The CDR3 DNA is TGTGCCAGCTCACCGAGGACTAGCGGGAGTTCCCAAGAGACCCAGTACTTC. It translates to CASSPRTSGSSQETQYF. Supplemented by reference TRBV18 and TRBJ2-5, the full variable domain reads NAGVMQNPRHLVRRRGQEARLRCSPMKGHSHVYWYRQLPEEGLKFMVYLQKENIIDESGMPKERFSAEFPKEGPSILRIQQVVRGDSAAYFCASSPRTSGSSQETQYFGPGTRLLVL.

This chain joins TRBV29-1 and TRBJ2-7; D is undetermined. V lost 7 bases to trimming and J lost 4 bases, with 17 bases between them. CDR1 SQVTM and CDR2 ANQGSEA come from the germline V gene. The CDR3 runs 13 residues. As DNA, the CDR3 is TGCAGCGCTGGCCCCTCCGCCCTATACGAGCAGTACTTC. The encoded protein is CSAGPSALYEQYF.

V and J are TRBV5-1 and TRBJ1-4; 8 bases are a match to TRBD1. Germline V lookup: CDR1 SGHRS, CDR2 YFSETQ. Unmatched junction bases numbered 8, after V lost 5 bases and J lost 2 bases. The CDR3 extends over 16 amino acids. CDR3 sequence (DNA): TGCGCCAGCAGTCCTCAGGGGGCTACGACTAATGAAAAACTGTTTTTT. Encoded protein: CASSPQGATTNEKLFF.

Only one count was recorded for this clone. V usage is TRBV27 and J usage is TRBJ2-3; possible D gene TRBD1, 5 bases. Germline CDR1 reads MNHEY; CDR2 reads SMNVEV (reference sequence). The length of the CDR3 is 15 residues. V shed 1 base and J shed 4 bases, with 12 bases lying between them. CDR3 sequence: CASSLYHTRADTQYF. In nucleotides, the CDR3 is TGTGCCAGCAGTTTATACCATACCAGGGCAGATACGCAGTATTTT.

The CDR3, as DNA: TGTGCCAGCAGACCCGACAGGGTCTCTTATGGCTACACCTTC. Amino acid sequence: CASRPDRVSYGYTF. The chain combines TRBV7-2 with TRBJ1-2; TRBD1 matches 7 bases. Germline CDR1 and CDR2: SGHTA and FQGNSA. With V trimmed by 6 bases and J by 5 bases, 9 bases remained unmatched. CDR3 length: 14 residues.

This chain connects TRBV18 to TRBJ1-5; D gene unclear. This CDR3 is built from 13 residues. With 6 bases removed from V and 3 bases from J, the gap between germline ends came to 9 bases. Germline V lookup: CDR1 KGHSH, CDR2 LQKENI. CDR3 nucleotide sequence: TGTGCCAGCTCGGGCAGCTACAATCAGCCCCAGCATTTT. It codes for CASSGSYNQPQHF.

The rearrangement joins TRBV9 to TRBJ2-7, with 7 bases identical to TRBD2. Looked up from germline, CDR1 is SGDLS and CDR2 is YYNGEE. CDR3 size: 13 residues. The V gene end was trimmed by 4 bases and the J gene end by 7 bases; junction bases not matched to a gene: 8. CDR3 in DNA: TGTGCCAGCAGCATCGGGACTACGGAAGAGCAGTACTTC. Its translation: CASSIGTTEEQYF.